These 4 T cell receptor beta chains came from one sample sequenced in a study of naive and memory T cell subsets. TCR cDNA received a 3' ligated oligonucleotide that carried a UMI. Amplification of ligated cDNA took four PCR rounds with SP2 and nested alpha and beta constant primers. TCRdb itself ran the 5' RACE reads through MiXCR, one entry per CDR3 protein. The sample includes 60,000 or so distinct CDR3 sequences, under 8.5% of them seen just once. These receptors were collected from a male donor in good health.

This clonotype appeared many times. The J gene is TRBJ2-2, the V gene TRBV5-4; TRBD1 aligns across 12 bases. CDR3 length: 18 residues. The trim removed 4 bases at V and 6 bases at J, leaving 13 bases unmatched. Germline V gene data show CDR1 as SGHNT and CDR2 as YYREEE (reference sequence). CDR3 coding DNA: TGTGCCAGCAGCCCTGCAGGGGACAGGGGGCGAAGGGCCGGGGAGCTGTTTTTT. Residues: CASSPAGDRGRRAGELFF.

This clonotype was picked up many times. The genes are TRBV10-3 and TRBJ2-1, with D possibly TRBD2 on 6 matching bases. This CDR3 comprises 12 residues. Trimming pared 10 bases from V and 6 bases from J, leaving 13 bases between. Germline CDR1 is ENHRY and CDR2 is SYGVKD. Here the CDR3 DNA reads TGTGCCACCGGAGGGGATCCCAATGAGCAGTTCTTC. Its translation is CATGGDPNEQFF.

V and J are TRBV12-3 or TRBV12-4 and TRBJ1-5; the match to TRBD1 covers 8 bases. V lost 8 bases to trimming and J lost 3 bases; unmatched junction nucleotides: 6. The CDR3 has 14 amino acids. CDR3 sequence (DNA): TGTGCCAGCTCGAGACAGGGGTCCAATCAGCCCCAGCATTTT. Protein: CASSRQGSNQPQHF.

CDR3 DNA sequence: TGTGCCAGCAGTCGGAGGGGGGGGCTAACCAAAAACATTCAGTACTTC. Translating gives CASSRRGGLTKNIQYF. The chain recombines TRBV12-3 or TRBV12-4 with TRBJ2-4; D is perhaps TRBD2 (7 bases). The CDR3 is 16 residues long. The V end lost 5 bases, the J end lost 2 bases, and 16 bases lay between the germline ends.